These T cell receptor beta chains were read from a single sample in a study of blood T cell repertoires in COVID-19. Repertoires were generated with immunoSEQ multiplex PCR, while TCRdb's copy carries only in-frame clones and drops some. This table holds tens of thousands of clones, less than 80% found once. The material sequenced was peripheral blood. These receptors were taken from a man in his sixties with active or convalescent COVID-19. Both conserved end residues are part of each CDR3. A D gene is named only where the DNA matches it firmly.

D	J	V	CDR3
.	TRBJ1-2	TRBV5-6	CASSLNGHLYGYTF
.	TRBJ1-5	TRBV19	CASSIQDYSNQPQHF
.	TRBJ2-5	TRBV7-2	CASSLDTETQYF
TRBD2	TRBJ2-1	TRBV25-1	CASSLAGAWNEQFF
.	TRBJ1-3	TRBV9	CASSVAGISGNTIYF
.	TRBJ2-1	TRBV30	CAWSVEQVTNTNEQFF
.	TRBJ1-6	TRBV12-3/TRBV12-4	CASSLSYNSPLHF
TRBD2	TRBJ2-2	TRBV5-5	CASSLGLADYTGELFF
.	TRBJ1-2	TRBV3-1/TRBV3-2	CASSQGAVGAYGYTF
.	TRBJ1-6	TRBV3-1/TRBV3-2	CASSPDSYNSPLHF
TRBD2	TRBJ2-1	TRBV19	CASSSQGRLADNEQFF
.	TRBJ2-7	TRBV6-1	CASSEWGLLYF
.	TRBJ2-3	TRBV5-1	CASSLDPGGTADTQYF
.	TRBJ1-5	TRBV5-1	CASRPDSRNQPQHF
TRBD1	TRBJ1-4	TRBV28	CASSGQGAMNEKLFF
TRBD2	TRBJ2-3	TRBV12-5	CASGIAGGPRDTQYF
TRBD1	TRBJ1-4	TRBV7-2	CASSTRTGGNEKLFF
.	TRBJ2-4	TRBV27	CASAGFAKNIQYF
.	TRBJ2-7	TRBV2	CASLETASYEQYF
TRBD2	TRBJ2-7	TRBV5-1	CASSLRLAGVYEQYF
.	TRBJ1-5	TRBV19	CASSIYDQPQHF
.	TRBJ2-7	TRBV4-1	CASSQVYRGQFSYEQYF
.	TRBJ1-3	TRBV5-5	CASSLHLITEGNTIYF
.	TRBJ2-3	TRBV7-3	CASSLTPGTDTQYF
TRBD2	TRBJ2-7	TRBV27	CASSSIGGLRWQGYYYEQYF